One sample yielded the 9 T cell receptor beta chains listed below, sequenced in a study of OX40 agonist ivuxolimab in advanced cancers. The library was prepared using the immunoSEQ multiplex PCR assay. This immuneACCESS table, as held by TCRdb, lists in-frame sequences with V and J called but not all clones. Of the missing ones, under half trace to an unresolved V gene in checked studies; the others have no known cause. Within this sample are some 70,000 clones, with 91% of them counted one time only. In total, the top ten clones hold 0.8% to 1.2% of the sample. The source material was CD4+ or CD8+ T cells sorted from blood, sampled in a trial of the OX40 agonist ivuxolimab. All receptors come from an adult with an advanced solid tumor such as melanoma, head and neck, liver or kidney cancer.

This clone was observed once. The rearrangement links TRBV6-6 to TRBJ1-2; 7 nucleotides agree with TRBD1. This CDR3 contains 14 residues. J gave up 4 bases and V 6 bases, and 8 bases lay outside the gene matches. CDR1 and CDR2 from the germline V gene are MNHNY and SVGAGI (reference sequence). DNA for the CDR3: TGTGCCAGCAGCCGAAACCGGGACAGCTATGGCTACACCTTC. Its translation is CASSRNRDSYGYTF.

This clone has more than one count but fewer than ten. V usage is TRBV6-5 and J usage is TRBJ1-2; D gene uncertain. CDR1 and CDR2 (germline): MNHEY, SVGAGI. With 7 bases removed from V and 0 bases from J, the gap between germline ends came to 12 bases. The CDR3 is 14 residues long. This chain's CDR3 is CASTKGFPNYGYTF. The CDR3 region has the DNA TGTGCCAGCACTAAAGGATTTCCTAACTATGGCTACACCTTC.

The chain has TRBV5-4 and TRBJ1-5; D remains unclear. V was cut by 2 bases and J by 5 bases, with 5 bases left in between. The CDR3 is 12 amino acids. Germline V lookup: CDR1 SGHNT, CDR2 YYREEE (reference sequence). The CDR3 sequence is CASSFEYQPQHF. Here the CDR3 DNA reads TGTGCCAGCAGCTTCGAGTATCAGCCCCAGCATTTT. Filled out from reference TRBV5-4 and TRBJ1-5, the complete variable domain reads ETGVTQSPTHLIKTRGQQVTLRCSSQSGHNTVSWYQQALGQGPQFIFQYYREEENGRGNFPPRFSGLQFPNYSSELNVNALELDDSALYLCASSFEYQPQHFGDGTRLSIL.

V usage is TRBV5-4 and J usage is TRBJ2-7, with TRBD1 matching 7 bases. Germline assignment: CDR1 SGHNT and CDR2 YYREEE (reference sequence). With 4 bases clipped from V and 1 base from J, the junction kept 5 bases outside the gene matches. CDR3 size: 14 residues. The DNA for the CDR3 is TGTGCCAGCAGCATACAGGGGAGATCCTACGAGCAGTACTTC. Translated, it gives CASSIQGRSYEQYF.

The J gene is TRBJ1-2, the V gene TRBV4-2; 7 bases match TRBD1. The CDR3 totals 16 residues. From germline, CDR1 is LGHNA and CDR2 YNFKEQ. V was clipped by 0 bases and J by 3 bases; unmatched bases: 7. This CDR3 is CASSQEVAGGDYGYTF. DNA of the CDR3: TGTGCCAGCAGCCAAGAGGTGGCAGGGGGGGACTATGGCTACACCTTC.

The chain uses TRBV6-1 and TRBJ1-1; TRBD1 is a possible D gene (5 bases). This CDR3 spans 13 amino acids. V was shortened by 8 bases and J by 0 bases, with 10 bases between the two germline ends. The germline V gene has CDR1 MNHNS and CDR2 SASEGT. The CDR3 spells CASALTVNTEAFF. In nucleotides, the CDR3 is TGTGCCAGCGCCTTGACAGTGAACACTGAAGCTTTCTTT.

The chain combines TRBV7-9 with TRBJ2-3, with D maybe TRBD1 (6 bases). The CDR3 is 15 residues long. CDR1 SEHNR and CDR2 FQNEAQ come from the germline V gene (reference sequence). V was shortened by 4 bases and J by 2 bases, with 13 bases between the two germline ends. Here the CDR3 DNA reads TGTGCCAGCAGCTCCGGCCGGGACAACACAGATACGCAGTATTTT. Amino acids: CASSSGRDNTDTQYF.

The rearrangement links TRBV5-1 to TRBJ2-7; D is ambiguous. Between the trimmed V and J ends, which lost 3 bases and 6 bases, there was a span of 22 bases. This CDR3 contains 16 residues. The germline V gene has CDR1 SGHRS and CDR2 YFSETQ. CDR3 residues: CASSSSTSILVGEQYF. The CDR3 nucleotides read TGCGCCAGCAGCTCTTCCACTTCGATTCTAGTTGGCGAGCAGTACTTC.

The rearrangement uses TRBV7-2 and TRBJ2-1; TRBD2 is a possible D gene (5 bases). Between the trimmed V and J ends, which lost 3 bases and 6 bases, there was a span of 15 bases. Germline-derived CDR1 and CDR2 are SGHTA and FQGNSA. The CDR3 extends over 15 amino acids. The CDR3 loop reads CASSLFRLGGNEQFF. In nucleotides, the CDR3 is TGTGCCAGCAGCTTGTTCCGCCTCGGAGGCAATGAGCAGTTCTTC.